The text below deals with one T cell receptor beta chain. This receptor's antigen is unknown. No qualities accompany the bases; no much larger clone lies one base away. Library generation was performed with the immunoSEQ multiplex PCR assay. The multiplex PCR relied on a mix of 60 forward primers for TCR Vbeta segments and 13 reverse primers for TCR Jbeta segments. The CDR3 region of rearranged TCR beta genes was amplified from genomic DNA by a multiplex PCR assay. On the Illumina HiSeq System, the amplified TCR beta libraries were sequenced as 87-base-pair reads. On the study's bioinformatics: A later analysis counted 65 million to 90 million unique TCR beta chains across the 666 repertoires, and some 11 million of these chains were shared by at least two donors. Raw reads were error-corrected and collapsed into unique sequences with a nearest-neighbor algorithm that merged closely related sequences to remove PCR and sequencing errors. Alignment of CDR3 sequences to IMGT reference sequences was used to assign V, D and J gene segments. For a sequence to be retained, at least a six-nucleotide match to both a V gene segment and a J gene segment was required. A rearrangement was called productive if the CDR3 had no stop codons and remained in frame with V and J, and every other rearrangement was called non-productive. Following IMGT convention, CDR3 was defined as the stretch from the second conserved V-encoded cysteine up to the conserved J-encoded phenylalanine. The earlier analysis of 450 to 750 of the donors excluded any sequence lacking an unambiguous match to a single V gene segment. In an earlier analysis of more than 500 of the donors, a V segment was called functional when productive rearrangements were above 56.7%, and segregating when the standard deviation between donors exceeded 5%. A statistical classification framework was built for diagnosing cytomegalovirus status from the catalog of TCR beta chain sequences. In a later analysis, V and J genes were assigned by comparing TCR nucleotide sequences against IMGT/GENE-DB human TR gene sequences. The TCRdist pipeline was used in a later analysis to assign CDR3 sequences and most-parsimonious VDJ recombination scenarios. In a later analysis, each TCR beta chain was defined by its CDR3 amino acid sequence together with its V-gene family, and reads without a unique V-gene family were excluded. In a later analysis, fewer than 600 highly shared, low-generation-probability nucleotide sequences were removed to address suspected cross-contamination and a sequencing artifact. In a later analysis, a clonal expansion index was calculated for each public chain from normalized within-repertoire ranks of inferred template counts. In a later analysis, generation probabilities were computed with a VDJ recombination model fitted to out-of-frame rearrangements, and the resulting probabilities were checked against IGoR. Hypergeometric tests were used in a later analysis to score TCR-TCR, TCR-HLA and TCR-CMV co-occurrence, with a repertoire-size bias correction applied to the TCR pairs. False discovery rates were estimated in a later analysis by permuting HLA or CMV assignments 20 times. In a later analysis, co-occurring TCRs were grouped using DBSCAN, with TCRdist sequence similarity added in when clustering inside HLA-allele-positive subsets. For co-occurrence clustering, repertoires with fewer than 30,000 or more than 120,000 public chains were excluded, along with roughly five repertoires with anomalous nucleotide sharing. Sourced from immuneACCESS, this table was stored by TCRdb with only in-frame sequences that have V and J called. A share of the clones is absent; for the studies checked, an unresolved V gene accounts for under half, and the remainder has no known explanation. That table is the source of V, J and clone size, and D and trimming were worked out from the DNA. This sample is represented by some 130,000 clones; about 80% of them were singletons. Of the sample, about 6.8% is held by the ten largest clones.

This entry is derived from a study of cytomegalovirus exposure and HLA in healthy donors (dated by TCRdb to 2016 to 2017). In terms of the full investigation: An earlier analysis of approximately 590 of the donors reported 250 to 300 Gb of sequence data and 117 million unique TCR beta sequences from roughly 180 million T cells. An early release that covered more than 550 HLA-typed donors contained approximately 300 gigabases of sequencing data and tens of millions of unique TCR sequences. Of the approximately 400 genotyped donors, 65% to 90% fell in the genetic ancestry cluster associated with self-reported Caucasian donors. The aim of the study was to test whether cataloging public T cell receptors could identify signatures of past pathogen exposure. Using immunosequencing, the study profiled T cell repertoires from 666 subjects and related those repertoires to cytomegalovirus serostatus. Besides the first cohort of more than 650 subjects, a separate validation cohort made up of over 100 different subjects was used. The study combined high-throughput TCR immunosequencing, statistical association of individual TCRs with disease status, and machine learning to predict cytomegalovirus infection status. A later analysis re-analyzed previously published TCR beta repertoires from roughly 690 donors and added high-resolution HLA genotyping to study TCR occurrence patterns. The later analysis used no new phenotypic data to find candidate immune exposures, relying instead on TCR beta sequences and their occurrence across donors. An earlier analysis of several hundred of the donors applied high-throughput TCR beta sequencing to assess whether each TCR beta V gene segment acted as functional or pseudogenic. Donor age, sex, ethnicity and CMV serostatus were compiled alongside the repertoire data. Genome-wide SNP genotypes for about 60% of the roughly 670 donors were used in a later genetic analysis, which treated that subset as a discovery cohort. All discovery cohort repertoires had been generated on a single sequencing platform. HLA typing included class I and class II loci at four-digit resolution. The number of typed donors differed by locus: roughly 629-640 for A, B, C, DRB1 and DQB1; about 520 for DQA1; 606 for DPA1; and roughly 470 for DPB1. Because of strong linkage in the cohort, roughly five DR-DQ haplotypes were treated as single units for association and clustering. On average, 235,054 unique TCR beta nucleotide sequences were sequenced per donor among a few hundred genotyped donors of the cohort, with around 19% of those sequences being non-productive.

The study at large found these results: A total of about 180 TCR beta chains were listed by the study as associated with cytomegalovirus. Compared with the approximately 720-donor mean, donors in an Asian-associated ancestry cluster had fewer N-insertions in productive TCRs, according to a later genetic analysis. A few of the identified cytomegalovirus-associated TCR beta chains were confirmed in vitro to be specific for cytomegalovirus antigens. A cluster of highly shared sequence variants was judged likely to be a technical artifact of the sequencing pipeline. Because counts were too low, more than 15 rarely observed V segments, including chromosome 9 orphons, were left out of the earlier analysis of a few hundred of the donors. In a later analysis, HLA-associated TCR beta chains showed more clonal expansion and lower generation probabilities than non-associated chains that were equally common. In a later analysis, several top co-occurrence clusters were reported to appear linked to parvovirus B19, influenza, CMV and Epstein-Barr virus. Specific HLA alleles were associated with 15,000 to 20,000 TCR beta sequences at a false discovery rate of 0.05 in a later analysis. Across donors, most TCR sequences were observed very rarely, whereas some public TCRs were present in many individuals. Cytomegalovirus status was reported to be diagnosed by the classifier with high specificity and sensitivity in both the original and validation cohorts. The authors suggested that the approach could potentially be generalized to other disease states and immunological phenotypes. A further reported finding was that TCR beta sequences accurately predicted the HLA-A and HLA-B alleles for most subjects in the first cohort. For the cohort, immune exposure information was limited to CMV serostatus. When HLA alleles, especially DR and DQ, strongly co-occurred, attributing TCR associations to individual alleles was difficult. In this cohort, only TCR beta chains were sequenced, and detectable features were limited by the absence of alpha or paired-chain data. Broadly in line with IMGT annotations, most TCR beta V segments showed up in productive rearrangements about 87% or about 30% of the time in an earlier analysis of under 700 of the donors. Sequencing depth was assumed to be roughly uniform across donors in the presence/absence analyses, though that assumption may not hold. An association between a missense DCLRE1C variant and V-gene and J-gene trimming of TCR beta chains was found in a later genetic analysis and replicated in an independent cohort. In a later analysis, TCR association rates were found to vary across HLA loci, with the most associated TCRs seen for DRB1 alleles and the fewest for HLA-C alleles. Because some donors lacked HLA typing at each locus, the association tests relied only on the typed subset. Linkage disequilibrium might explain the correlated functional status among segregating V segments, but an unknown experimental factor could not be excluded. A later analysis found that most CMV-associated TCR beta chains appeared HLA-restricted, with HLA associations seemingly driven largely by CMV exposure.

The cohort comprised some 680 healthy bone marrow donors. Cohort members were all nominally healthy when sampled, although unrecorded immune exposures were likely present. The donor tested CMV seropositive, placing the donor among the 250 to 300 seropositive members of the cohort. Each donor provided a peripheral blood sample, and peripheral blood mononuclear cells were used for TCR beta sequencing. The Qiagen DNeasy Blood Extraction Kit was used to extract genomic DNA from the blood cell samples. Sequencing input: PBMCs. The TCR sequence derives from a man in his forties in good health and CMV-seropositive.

The CDR3 region: CASSQSNPGTGPEQYF. The DNA is as follows: TGCGCCAGCAGTCAATCGAACCCCGGGACAGGGCCCGAGCAGTACTTC. The sequence links TRBV23-1 to TRBJ2-7, and TRBD1 aligns with 9 junction nucleotides. TRBV23-1 is known as an ORF, though its function is uncertain. The germline V end is reduced by 0 bases and the J end by 6 bases; junction bases left unmatched: 9. The CDR3 runs 16 amino acids, cysteine and phenylalanine included. Just the 48-base CDR3 DNA is kept, in frame starting at base 1.